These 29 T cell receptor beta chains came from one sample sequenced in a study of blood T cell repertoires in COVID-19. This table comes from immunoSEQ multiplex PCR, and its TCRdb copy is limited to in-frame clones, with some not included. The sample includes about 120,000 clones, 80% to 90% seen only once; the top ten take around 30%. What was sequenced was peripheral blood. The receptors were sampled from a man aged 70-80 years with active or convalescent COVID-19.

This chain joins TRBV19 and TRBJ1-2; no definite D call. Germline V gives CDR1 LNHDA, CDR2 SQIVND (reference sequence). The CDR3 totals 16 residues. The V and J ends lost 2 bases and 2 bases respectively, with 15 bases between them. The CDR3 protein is CASSISWAPENYGYTF. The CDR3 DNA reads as TGTGCCAGTAGTATATCTTGGGCCCCGGAAAACTATGGCTACACCTTC.

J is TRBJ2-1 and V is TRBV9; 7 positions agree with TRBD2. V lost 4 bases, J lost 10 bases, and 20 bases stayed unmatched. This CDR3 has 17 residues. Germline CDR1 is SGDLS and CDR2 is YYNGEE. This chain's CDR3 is CASSKRGEGRYFGEQFF. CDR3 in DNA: TGTGCCAGCAGCAAACGGGGGGAGGGAAGGTATTTCGGGGAGCAGTTCTTC.

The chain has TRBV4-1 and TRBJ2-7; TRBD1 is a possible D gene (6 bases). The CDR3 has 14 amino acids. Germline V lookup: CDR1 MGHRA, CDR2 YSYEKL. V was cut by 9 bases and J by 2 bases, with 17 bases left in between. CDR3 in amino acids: CARMEDSLTYEQYF. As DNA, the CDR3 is TGCGCCAGAATGGAGGACAGTCTAACCTACGAGCAGTACTTC.

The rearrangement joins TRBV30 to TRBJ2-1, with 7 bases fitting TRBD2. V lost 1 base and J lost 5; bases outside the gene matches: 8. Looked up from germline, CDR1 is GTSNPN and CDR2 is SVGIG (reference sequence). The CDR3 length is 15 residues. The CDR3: CAWSARASGNNEQFF. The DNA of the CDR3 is TGTGCCTGGAGTGCCCGGGCTAGCGGCAACAATGAGCAGTTCTTC.

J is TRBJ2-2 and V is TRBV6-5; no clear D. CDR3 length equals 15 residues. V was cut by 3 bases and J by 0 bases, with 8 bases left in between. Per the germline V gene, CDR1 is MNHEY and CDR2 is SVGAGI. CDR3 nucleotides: TGTGCCAGCAGTTATCGGTTCGCGAACACCGGGGAGCTGTTTTTT. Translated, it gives CASSYRFANTGELFF.

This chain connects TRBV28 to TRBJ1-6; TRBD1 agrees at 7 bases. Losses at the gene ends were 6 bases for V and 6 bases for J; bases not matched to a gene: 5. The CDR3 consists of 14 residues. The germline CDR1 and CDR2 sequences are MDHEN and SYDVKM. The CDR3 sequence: CASSPGQPNSPLHF. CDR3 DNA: TGTGCCAGCAGCCCGGGACAGCCTAATTCACCCCTCCACTTT. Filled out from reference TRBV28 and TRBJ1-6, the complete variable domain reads DVKVTQSSRYLVKRTGEKVFLECVQDMDHENMFWYRQDPGLGLRLIYFSYDVKMKEKGDIPEGYSVSREKKERFSLILESASTNQTSMYLCASSPGQPNSPLHFGNGTRLTVT.

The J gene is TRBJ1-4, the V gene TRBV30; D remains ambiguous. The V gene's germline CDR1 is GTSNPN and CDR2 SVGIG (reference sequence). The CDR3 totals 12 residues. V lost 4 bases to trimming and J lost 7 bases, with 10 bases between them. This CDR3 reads CAWNPTPEKLFF. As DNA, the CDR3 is TGTGCCTGGAACCCAACTCCTGAAAAACTGTTTTTT.

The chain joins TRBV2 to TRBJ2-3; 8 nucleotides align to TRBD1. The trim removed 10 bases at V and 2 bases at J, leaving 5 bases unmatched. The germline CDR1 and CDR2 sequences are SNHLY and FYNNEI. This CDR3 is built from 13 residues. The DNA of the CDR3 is TGTGCCACCCAGGGGGCGAACACAGATACGCAGTATTTT. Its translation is CATQGANTDTQYF. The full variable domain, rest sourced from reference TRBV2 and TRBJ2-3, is EPEVTQTPSHQVTQMGQEVILRCVPISNHLYFYWYRQILGQKVEFLVSFYNNEISEKSEIFDDQFSVERPDGSNFTLKIRSTKLEDSAMYFCATQGANTDTQYFGPGTRLTVL.

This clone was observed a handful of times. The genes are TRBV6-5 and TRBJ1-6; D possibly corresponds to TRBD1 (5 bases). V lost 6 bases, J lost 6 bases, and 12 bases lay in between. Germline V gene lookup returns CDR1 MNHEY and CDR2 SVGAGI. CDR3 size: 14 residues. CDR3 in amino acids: CASRMGGTNSPLHF. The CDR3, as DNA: TGTGCCAGCAGGATGGGAGGGACTAATTCACCCCTCCACTTT.

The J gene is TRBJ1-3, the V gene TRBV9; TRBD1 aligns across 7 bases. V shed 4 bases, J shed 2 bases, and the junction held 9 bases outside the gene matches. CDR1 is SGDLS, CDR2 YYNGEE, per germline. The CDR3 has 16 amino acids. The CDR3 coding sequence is TGTGCCAGCAGCCCAAGACAGGGTGCAACTGGAAACACCATATATTTT. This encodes CASSPRQGATGNTIYF.

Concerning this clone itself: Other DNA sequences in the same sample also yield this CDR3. The CDR3 sequence: CASSIRSGSSYEQYF. Here the CDR3 DNA reads TGTGCCAGTAGTATAAGGAGCGGGAGCTCCTACGAGCAGTACTTC. The V call is TRBV19, the J call TRBJ2-7, with 8 positions matching TRBD2. The V gene end was trimmed by 2 bases and the J gene end by 0 bases; junction bases not matched to a gene: 3. CDR3 length: 15 amino acids. Germline CDR1 reads LNHDA; CDR2 reads SQIVND (reference sequence). The full variable domain, with the rest looked up from reference TRBV19 and TRBJ2-7, is DGGITQSPKYLFRKEGQNVTLSCEQNLNHDAMYWYRQDPGQGLRLIYYSQIVNDFQKGDIAEGYSVSREKKESFPLTVTSAQKNPTAFYLCASSIRSGSSYEQYFGPGTRLTVT.

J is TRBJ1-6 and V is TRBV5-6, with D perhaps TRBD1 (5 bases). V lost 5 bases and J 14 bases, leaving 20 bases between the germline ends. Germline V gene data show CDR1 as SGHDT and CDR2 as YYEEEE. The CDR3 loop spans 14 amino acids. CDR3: CASRLVDGGKTLHF. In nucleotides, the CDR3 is TGTGCCAGCAGGCTGGTAGACGGGGGGAAGACCCTCCACTTT.

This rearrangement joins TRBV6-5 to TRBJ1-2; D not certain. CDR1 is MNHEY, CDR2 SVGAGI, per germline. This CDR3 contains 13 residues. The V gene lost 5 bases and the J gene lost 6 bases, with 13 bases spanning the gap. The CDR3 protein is CASSREGRDGYTF. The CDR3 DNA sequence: TGTGCCAGCAGTAGGGAGGGCAGAGATGGCTACACCTTC.

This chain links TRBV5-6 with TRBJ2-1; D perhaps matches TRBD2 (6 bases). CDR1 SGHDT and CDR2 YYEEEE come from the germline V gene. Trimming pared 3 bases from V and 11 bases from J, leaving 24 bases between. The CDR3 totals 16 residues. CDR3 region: CASSSLEVAARLKQFF. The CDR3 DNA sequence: TGTGCCAGCAGCTCCCTCGAGGTAGCGGCTAGACTAAAGCAGTTCTTC.

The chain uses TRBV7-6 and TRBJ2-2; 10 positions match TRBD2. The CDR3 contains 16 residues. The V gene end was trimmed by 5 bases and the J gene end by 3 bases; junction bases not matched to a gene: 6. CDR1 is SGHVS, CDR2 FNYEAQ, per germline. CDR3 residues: CASSISGRADTGELFF. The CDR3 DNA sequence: TGTGCCAGCAGCATCAGCGGGAGGGCCGACACCGGGGAGCTGTTTTTT. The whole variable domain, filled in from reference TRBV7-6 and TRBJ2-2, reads GAGVSQSPRYKVTKRGQDVALRCDPISGHVSLYWYRQALGQGPEFLTYFNYEAQQDKSGLPNDRFSAERPEGSISTLTIQRTEQRDSAMYRCASSISGRADTGELFFGEGSRLTVL.

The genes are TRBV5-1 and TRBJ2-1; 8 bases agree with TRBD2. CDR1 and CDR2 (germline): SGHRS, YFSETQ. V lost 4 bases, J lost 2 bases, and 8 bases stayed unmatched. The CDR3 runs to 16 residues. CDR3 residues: CASSPILAGAYNEQFF. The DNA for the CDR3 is TGCGCCAGCAGCCCTATTCTAGCGGGTGCCTACAATGAGCAGTTCTTC.

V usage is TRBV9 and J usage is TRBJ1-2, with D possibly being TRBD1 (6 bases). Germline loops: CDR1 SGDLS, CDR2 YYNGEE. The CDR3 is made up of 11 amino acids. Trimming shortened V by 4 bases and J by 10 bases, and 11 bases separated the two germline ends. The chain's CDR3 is CASSRDISYTF. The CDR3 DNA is TGTGCCAGCAGCCGGGACATCTCCTACACCTTC.

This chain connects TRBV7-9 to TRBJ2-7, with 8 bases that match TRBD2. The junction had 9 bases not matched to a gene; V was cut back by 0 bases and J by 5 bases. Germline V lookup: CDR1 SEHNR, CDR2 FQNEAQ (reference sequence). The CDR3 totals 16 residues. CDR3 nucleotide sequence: TGTGCCAGCAGCTTAGCTGCGGGAGGTTACCCCCACGAGCAGTACTTC. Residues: CASSLAAGGYPHEQYF.

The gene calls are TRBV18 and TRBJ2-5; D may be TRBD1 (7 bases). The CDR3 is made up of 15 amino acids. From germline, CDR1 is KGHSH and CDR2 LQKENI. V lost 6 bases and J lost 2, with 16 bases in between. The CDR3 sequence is CASSEQGGRQETQYF. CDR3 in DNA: TGTGCCAGCTCCGAGCAGGGGGGCCGTCAAGAGACCCAGTACTTC.

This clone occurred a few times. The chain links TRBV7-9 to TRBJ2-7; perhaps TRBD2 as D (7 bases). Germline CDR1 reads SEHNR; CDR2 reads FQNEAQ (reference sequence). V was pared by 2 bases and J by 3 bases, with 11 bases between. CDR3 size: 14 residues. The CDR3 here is CASSLREGDYEQYF. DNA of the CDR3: TGTGCCAGCAGCTTAAGGGAGGGGGACTACGAGCAGTACTTC.

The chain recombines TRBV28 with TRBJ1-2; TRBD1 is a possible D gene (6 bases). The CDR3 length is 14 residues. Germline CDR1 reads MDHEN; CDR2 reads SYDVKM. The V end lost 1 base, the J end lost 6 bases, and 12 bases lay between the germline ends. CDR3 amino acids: CASSLFAQGHGYTF. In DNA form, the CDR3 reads TGTGCCAGCAGTTTATTTGCACAGGGCCATGGCTACACCTTC.

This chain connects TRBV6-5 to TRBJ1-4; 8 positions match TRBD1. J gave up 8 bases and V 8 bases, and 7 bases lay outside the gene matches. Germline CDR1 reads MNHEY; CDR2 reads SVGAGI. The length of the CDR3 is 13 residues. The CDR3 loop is CASSPGQVEKLFF. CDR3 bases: TGTGCCAGCTCGCCGGGACAGGTCGAAAAACTGTTTTTT.

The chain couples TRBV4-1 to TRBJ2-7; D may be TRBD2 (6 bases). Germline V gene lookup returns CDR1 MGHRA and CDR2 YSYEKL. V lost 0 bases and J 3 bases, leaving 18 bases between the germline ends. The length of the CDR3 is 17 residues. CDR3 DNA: TGCGCCAGCAGCCAAGATACCGCGGGATCACCACACTACGAGCAGTACTTC. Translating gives CASSQDTAGSPHYEQYF.

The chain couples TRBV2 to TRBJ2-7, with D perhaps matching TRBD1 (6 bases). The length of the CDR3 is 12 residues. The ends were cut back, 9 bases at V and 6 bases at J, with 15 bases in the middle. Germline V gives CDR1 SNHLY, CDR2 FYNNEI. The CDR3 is CASRLQGTEQYF. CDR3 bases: TGTGCCAGTCGGTTACAGGGTACCGAGCAGTACTTC.

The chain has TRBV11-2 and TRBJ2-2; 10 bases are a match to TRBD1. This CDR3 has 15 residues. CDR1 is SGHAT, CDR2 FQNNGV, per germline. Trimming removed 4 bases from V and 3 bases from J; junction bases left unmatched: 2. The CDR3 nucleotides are TGTGCCAGCAGCTGGGGGACAGGGGACACCGGGGAGCTGTTTTTT. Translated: CASSWGTGDTGELFF.

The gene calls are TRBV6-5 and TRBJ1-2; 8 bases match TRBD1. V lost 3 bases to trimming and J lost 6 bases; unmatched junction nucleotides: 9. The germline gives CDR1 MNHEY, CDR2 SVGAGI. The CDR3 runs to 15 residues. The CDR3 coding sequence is TGTGCCAGCAGTTATTCGACAGGGGCGGGGGATGGCTACACCTTC. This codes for CASSYSTGAGDGYTF.

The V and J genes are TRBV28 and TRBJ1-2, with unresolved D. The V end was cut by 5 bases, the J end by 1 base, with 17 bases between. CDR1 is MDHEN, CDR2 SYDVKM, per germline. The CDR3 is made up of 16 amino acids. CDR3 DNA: TGTGCCAGCAGTCGGCGGGCAGGAGAAAATAACTATGGCTACACCTTC. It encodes CASSRRAGENNYGYTF.

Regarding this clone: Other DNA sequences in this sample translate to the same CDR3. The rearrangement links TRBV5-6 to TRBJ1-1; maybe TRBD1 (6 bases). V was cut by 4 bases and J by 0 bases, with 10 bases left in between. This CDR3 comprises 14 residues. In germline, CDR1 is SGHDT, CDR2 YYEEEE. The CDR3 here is CASSRQEMNTEAFF. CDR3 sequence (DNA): TGTGCCAGCAGCCGACAGGAGATGAACACTGAAGCTTTCTTT.

The CDR3 region has the DNA TGTGCCAGCAGCTCCACCGGGGCAGGCAGGGGGGACGAGCAGTACTTC. This gives the protein CASSSTGAGRGDEQYF. V usage is TRBV7-8 and J usage is TRBJ2-7, with D perhaps TRBD1 (7 bases). Trimming removed 4 bases from V and 5 bases from J, with 21 bases in between. The CDR3 covers 16 residues. Germline assignment: CDR1 SGHVS and CDR2 FQNEAQ.